This record covers a single TCR beta chain. Its antigen is as yet unknown. This record comes from a study of T cell responses to AZD1222 COVID-19 vaccine. Overall study findings and caveats: Increases in Spike-specific TCR breadth and depth were seen after two AZD1222 doses. As reported, nearly half of all spike-specific TCRs target variant regions that are unmutated. Just a handful of AZD1222 recipients tested seropositive at baseline.

Clones were sequenced by immunoSEQ multiplex PCR, and TCRdb holds only the in-frame ones, with some missing. The sample gives about 160,000 clones, 92% of which show up once; about 4.5% is in the top ten. Germline V gene sequence: CDR1 SGHTA, CDR2 FQGNSA. V was clipped by 8 bases and J by 8 bases, with 21 bases between them. The CDR3 extends over 14 amino acids. The gene calls are TRBV7-2 and TRBJ2-5; D may match TRBD1 or TRBD2 (7 bases each). The material was peripheral blood, obtained on day 0 of MenACWY control vaccination. This receptor was obtained from an adult in good health. The CDR3 region is CASLPGGAPKTQYF. For the CDR3, the DNA is TGTGCCAGCCTGCCAGGGGGGGCGCCGAAAACCCAGTACTTC. The whole variable domain, filled in from reference TRBV7-2 and TRBJ2-5, reads GAGVSQSPSNKVTEKGKDVELRCDPISGHTALYWYRQSLGQGLEFLIYFQGNSAPDKSGLPSDRFSAERTGGSVSTLTIQRTQQEDSAVYLCASLPGGAPKTQYFGPGTRLLVL.